This record concerns one T cell receptor beta chain sequence. The sample belongs to a study of blood T cell repertoires in COVID-19. Study overall: The samples span acute and convalescent COVID-19 from the United States, Italy and Spain.

The assay was immunoSEQ multiplex PCR, and TCRdb's table has in-frame clones only and misses some. The sample lists about 200,000 clones; 88% were seen once. CDR1 is SGHTA, CDR2 FQGTGA, per germline. The V end lost 5 bases, the J end lost 6 bases, and 13 bases lay between the germline ends. CDR3 size: 14 residues. Material: peripheral blood. This chain joins TRBV7-3 and TRBJ2-2; possible D gene TRBD2, 7 bases. The clonotype originates from a young man with active or convalescent COVID-19. The CDR3 nucleotides are TGTGCCAGCAGCCTGGCGGGGGCTCCCGGGGAGCTGTTTTTT. Protein product: CASSLAGAPGELFF.